This T cell receptor beta chain emerged from a study of blood T cell repertoires in COVID-19. Background on the study: COVID-19 samples collected from the United States, Italy and Spain covered acute and convalescent phases.

Trimming removed 1 base at V and 2 bases at J, with 11 bases between. There are 15 residues in the CDR3. Per germline, CDR1 LNHDA and CDR2 SQIVND (reference sequence). Authors' methods: Estimated nucleated cell counts came from reference gene primer amplification. This table comes from immunoSEQ multiplex PCR, and its TCRdb copy is limited to in-frame clones, with some not included. That table supplies the V and J calls and clone size; D and trimming were determined from the DNA. The sample gives 70,000 to 95,000 clones, roughly 77% of which show up once; about 12% is in the top ten. This rearrangement joins TRBV19 to TRBJ1-1; no clear D. The clonotype comes from a human donor in a cohort sampled during active COVID-19. The sequenced sample consisted of peripheral blood. In nucleotides, the CDR3 is TGTGCCAGTAGTATAGCTGGACTATTCAACACTGAAGCTTTCTTT. Translating gives CASSIAGLFNTEAFF.